This T cell receptor beta chain was recorded in a study of prognosis after radiotherapy for stage I lung cancer (dated by TCRdb to the early 2020s). Background on the whole study: Fewer than 20 stage I NSCLC patients were enrolled in Nanjing, China, between 2018 and 2019. The study sequenced some 38 blood samples from some 20 patients, one before and one after SBRT per patient. Using image-guided IMRT or VMAT, SBRT was delivered in 3 to 5 fractions at a biologically effective dose of at least 100 Gy. The cohort comprised roughly 13 men and 5 or 6 women with a median age of approximately 70 years, ranging from about 53 to 84 years. Tumor histology was squamous cell carcinoma in several patients and adenocarcinoma in roughly 13. Peripheral blood TCR beta repertoires were profiled in stage I NSCLC patients before and after stereotactic body radiotherapy, and the repertoires were related to distant failure. Concurrent therapy was not administered to any patient alongside SBRT. In 14 to 15 patients the disease was a newly diagnosed primary stage I lung tumor, whereas roughly 5 had oligometastatic NSCLC following surgical resection of the primary tumor. Every patient was regarded as medically inoperable, because of comorbidities in approximately 12 cases and refusal of surgery in 6 or 7 cases. After SBRT, distant metastases developed in four of the 19 patients at a median of 7 months, while the remaining 15 patients had no significant progression. Overall results and qualifications from the work: Unique TCR clone counts fell after SBRT (median 10,088 before versus fewer than 7,500 after; Wilcoxon paired P=0.011). Differences in TRBV and TRBJ usage frequencies by metastasis status were reportedly observed in two V genes at baseline and in ten or so V and two J genes after SBRT. No determination of tumor specificity was made for expanded TCR clones. No adjustment for multiple comparisons was applied to any of the reported P values. Post-SBRT Shannon entropy and its change from baseline were lower in patients who developed distant metastases; baseline Shannon entropy was not associated with metastases. The study was limited by the small cohort and short follow-up, and independent validation of the study findings is required.

Two rounds of multiplex PCR on genomic DNA were used to amplify the TCR beta CDR3 region. The first PCR round used primers specific to each TRBV and TRBJ gene, and the primer sequences were filed in Chinese patent CN105087789A. The second PCR round used universal primers. The Roche High Pure PCR Template Preparation Kit was used to extract genomic DNA from the frozen PBMCs. An Illumina HiSeq 3000 was used to sequence the libraries paired-end with 151 bp reads. From the authors' description of their analysis: CutAdapt was used to discard raw reads that did not contain the multiplex PCR primer sequences. High-quality paired reads were merged into contigs with PEAR. TRB V, D and J gene segments were assigned to each contig with MiXCR by alignment to reference sequences. CDR3 sequences were clustered by base quality and sequence similarity to remove sequencing errors. Shannon entropy, normalized by the natural log of the productive TCR sequence number, served as the measure of diversity. One minus Shannon entropy divided by the natural log of the number of unique clonotypes was used as the definition of clonality. Using the Youden index from ROC curves, the researchers picked the repertoire-metric cut-offs for progression-free survival, and all analyses were carried out in R 3.5.3. TCRdb ran its own pipeline on the public reads, namely fastp trimming at Q25 and MiXCR clone calling, and kept in-frame beta chains. All rows with the same CDR3 protein become a single entry with the most common DNA and genes. TCRdb, not the authors, supplied the V and J calls. The table for this sample lists 15,000 to 20,000 distinct CDR3 sequences; around 44% of them were counted only once. 35% to 50% of the sample is in the top ten clones.

All patients had node-negative disease on CT and PET/CT, and none had a history of other malignancies or prior chemotherapy or radiotherapy. At each of two time points, around 6 milliliters of peripheral venous blood were collected into EDTA tubes. Ficoll-Paque Plus density-gradient centrifugation was used to isolate PBMCs. Immediately after collection, samples were stored at -80 degrees C until analysis. About this clonotype: The antigen it binds to is not known. A far larger clone is one base from this, pointing to a likely read error.

The germline V gene supplies CDR1 MRHNA and CDR2 SNTAGT. Trimming at the junction amounts to 5 bases on V and 4 bases on J, and the germline ends lie 9 bases apart. The CDR3, from cysteine to phenylalanine, totals 14 residues. Kept here is only the CDR3 DNA, which spans 42 bases and is read in frame from base 1. This sample comprised PBMCs, obtained before or after stereotactic body radiation therapy (not recorded which). Recombination linked TRBV6-4 to TRBJ1-6, with the D gene uncertain. The receptor was derived from a donor aged 50 or older with non-small cell lung cancer. The DNA sequence is TGTGCCAGCAGTTACGGGTGTTATAATTCACCCCTCCACTTT. The encoded protein is CASSYGCYNSPLHF.